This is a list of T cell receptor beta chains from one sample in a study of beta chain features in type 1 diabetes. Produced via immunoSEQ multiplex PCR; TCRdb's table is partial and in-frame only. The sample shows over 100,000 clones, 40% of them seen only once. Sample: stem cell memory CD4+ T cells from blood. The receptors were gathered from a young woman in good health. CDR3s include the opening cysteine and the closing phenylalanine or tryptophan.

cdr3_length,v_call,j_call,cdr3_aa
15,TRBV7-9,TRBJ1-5,CASSLGVYSNQPQHF
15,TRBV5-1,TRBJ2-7,CASSLGGTVAYEQYF
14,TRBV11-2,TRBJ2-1,CASSLGTGVHEQFF
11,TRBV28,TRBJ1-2,CASSSLSGYTF
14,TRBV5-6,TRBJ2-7,CASSARTGPYEQYF
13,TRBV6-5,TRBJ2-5,CASRTGGWKTQYF
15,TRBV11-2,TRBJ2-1,CASSLGQSSYNEQFF
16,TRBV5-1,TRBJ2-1,CASSLAAGQLNNEQFF
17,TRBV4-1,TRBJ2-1,CASSQEGAVGSDNEQFF
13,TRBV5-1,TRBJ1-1,CASSWNRDLEAFF
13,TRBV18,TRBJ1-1,CASSPRVEGEAFF
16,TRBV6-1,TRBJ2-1,CASSGSQRELYNEQFF
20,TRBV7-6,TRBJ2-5,CASSLIWGRALAGFQETQYF
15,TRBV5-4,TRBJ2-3,CASSSGTVSTDTQYF
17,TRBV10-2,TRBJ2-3,CASSDPILAGSTDTQYF
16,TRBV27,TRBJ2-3,CASSLTRHTSTDTQYF
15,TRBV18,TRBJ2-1,CASSSGLAGRNEQFF
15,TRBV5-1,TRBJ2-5,CASSLASQASETQYF
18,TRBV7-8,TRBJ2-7,CASSYRTSQGFLSYEQYF
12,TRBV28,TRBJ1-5,CASRTGNQPQHF
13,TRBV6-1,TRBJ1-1,CASSEGWATEAFF
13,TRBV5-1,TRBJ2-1,CASSRGGYNEQFF
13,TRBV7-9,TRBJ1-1,CASSLSRGTEAFF
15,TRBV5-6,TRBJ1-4,CASSLLGQGEEKLFF
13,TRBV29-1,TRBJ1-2,CSVRTDTNYGYTF
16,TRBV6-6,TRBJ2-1,CASSYSVRGRDNEQFF
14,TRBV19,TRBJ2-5,CASSIGREVAPQYF
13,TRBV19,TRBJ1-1,CASTTHMNTEAFF
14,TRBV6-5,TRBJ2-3,CASGGAGGPDTQYF
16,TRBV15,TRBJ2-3,CATSRGHGLGGDTQYF
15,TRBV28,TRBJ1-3,CASSLPSHSGNTIYF
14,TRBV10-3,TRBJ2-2,CAISAGHNTGELFF
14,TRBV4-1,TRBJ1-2,CASSPRVLNYGYTF
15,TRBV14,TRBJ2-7,CASSQDMAGGREQYF
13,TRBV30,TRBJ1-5,CAWRDRGDQPQHF
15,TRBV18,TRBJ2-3,CASSPPGTRTDTQYF
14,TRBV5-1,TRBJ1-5,CASSLDANNQPQHF
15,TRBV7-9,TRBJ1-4,CASSSKATGWEKLFF
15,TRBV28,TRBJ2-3,CASRSGELLTDTQYF
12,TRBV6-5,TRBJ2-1,CASNPGGGGQFF
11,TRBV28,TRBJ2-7,CASSSFYEQYF
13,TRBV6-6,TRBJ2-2,CASSLPGQVELFF
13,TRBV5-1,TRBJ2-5,CASSLVPRETQYF
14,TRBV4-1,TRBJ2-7,CASSLSGVAYEQYF
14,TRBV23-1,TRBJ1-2,CASSHGDSDYGYTF
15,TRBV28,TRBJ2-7,CASSPLGLAGYEQYF
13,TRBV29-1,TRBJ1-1,CSARDRLNTEAFF
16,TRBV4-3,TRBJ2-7,CASSQRGTGSSYEQYF
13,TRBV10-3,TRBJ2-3,CAIRSRQGYTQYF
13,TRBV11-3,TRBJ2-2,CASSPGGGGELFF
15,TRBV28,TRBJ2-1,CASSSFRDRYNEQFF